This T cell receptor beta chain derives from a study of T cells in women clearing cervical HPV infection (dated by TCRdb to the late 2010s). Broadly, across the study: The cases were around 23 women with histologically confirmed HPV16-related CIN3 or worse, and 2 of those women had invasive cancers. The approximately 25 controls were women who cleared a single incident HPV16 infection within 12 months without developing precancer or cancer. For cases, the median interval between lesion detection and blood sampling was more than 130 days, with an interquartile range of roughly 80 to 200 days. HLA typing was available for only a few women, so HLA type could not be excluded as a confounder. In the parent cohort, approximately 9,400 women aged 18 or older were enrolled in Guanacaste, Costa Rica, during about 1992 to 1994 and were followed for roughly 7 years. Median age was about 30 years in cases versus just over 37 in controls, and baseline characteristics did not differ significantly. Blood from cases was collected at the visit at which the lesion was first identified, whereas blood from controls was collected once infection was no longer detected. Cases were matched to controls by age within five years and by the year the sample was collected. An exploratory proof-of-principle case-control study, nested within the Guanacaste HPV Natural History Study in Costa Rica, was conducted to compare TCR repertoires across cervical HPV16 outcomes. As quality controls, five blinded duplicates were added to each group, bringing the total to 60 or so samples made up of 50 or so participants and approximately 10 replicates. What the authors observed across the whole study: Cases were distinguished from controls with an estimated AUC of roughly 0.82 by random forest classifiers combining richness and V gene abundances. Cases had lower TRBV6-7 relative abundance than controls (approximately 0.1% versus 0.16%; Bonferroni P = 0.0008). TCR repertoire richness was significantly higher in CIN3+ cases than in controls across sequencing depths, while evenness did not differ. The cross-sectional design could not show whether the associations came before the infection or were a result of it, and neither effector/memory subsets nor HPV-specific T cells were isolated. Because T-cell numbers per sample were unknown, differences in richness could reflect varying T-cell content rather than repertoire biology.

Every participant had a single incident cervical HPV16 infection, and women with prevalent HPV16 infections were excluded. Cervical HPV DNA was detected with MY09/MY11 PCR, and genotyping was done with dot-blot hybridization. Fifteen mL of heparinized blood was centrifuged, after which the buffy coat was aliquoted, frozen at -30 degrees C, and then stored at -80 degrees C. QIAGEN kits were used to extract genomic DNA from the buffy coat specimens. With regard to this clone: Its antigen remains unidentified. The observed sequence ends 3 residues before the CDR3 terminus, with the missing tail filled in from the germline J gene.

TCR beta CDR3 regions were amplified by multiplex PCR using the immunoSEQ assay from an average of 1200 ng genomic DNA per sample. Primer bias was corrected in the assay by using a complete synthetic TCR repertoire to establish an amplification baseline. Amplicons were sequenced on the Illumina platform. The authors' analysis ran thus. Error correction of the sequences involved clustering with frequency ratios plus a modified nearest-neighbor algorithm, after which the sequences were analyzed in the immunoSEQ Analyzer using IMGT gene definitions. At each rarefaction depth, TCR richness and evenness were averaged over 20 rarefaction repeats, and samples with fewer sequences than the depth were excluded. Wilcoxon rank sum tests with FDR correction were used to compare relative abundances of V, D and J genes between the groups. Blinded duplicates gave an intraclass correlation of roughly 96% for TCR richness and an average of about 76% across 66 gene segments. TCRdb's version of the immuneACCESS table is confined to in-frame rearrangements and falls short of the full clone set. An unresolved V gene accounts for under half of the shortfall where checked; the remainder is of unknown origin. For V, J and clone size, that table is used; D and trimming come from the DNA. The data table for this sample lists about 19,000 clones. The ten largest make up 5% of the sample.

At the junction V is shortened by 4 bases and J by 4 bases; bases outside the gene matches: 4. CDR1 and CDR2 were assigned from the germline V gene as WSHSY and SAAADI. The CDR3 sequence holds 13 residues, the cysteine and phenylalanine included. Only the CDR3 bases that were read are kept: 30 of them, in frame from base 1. The material sequenced was blood buffy coat. The chain was built from TRBV10-2 and TRBJ2-7, with 7 bases in between that match TRBD2. The receptor comes from a woman aged 18 to 69 with a cervical HPV16 infection that either progressed to CIN3+ or cleared (not recorded which). The CDR3: CASSGGRGYEQYF. Partial CDR3 DNA: TGCGCCAGCAGTGGAGGGCGGGGGTACGAG.